The next 16 T cell receptor beta chains were all read from a single sample in a study of identical twins. TCRdb re-called the 5' RACE reads through MiXCR, storing one row per CDR3 protein. The table includes approximately 240,000 distinct CDR3 sequences, more than 12% detected once. Sequences were obtained from memory (CD45RO+) T cells sorted from blood. The receptors come from a woman aged 18-35 years in good health.

This clonotype was picked up many times. The chain joins TRBV27 to TRBJ2-1; D might be TRBD2 (7 bases). The CDR3 consists of 15 residues. CDR1 is MNHEY and CDR2 is SMNVEV in the germline V gene (reference sequence). Trimming cost V 2 bases and J 6 bases, with 14 bases left between them. The chain's CDR3 is CASSLRGGDINEQFF. DNA of the CDR3: TGTGCCAGCAGTTTAAGGGGGGGGGACATCAATGAGCAGTTCTTC.

This clonotype occurred a few times. The gene calls are TRBV5-1 and TRBJ2-3; D may be TRBD2 (6 bases). The V end lost 4 bases, the J end lost 4 bases, and 13 bases lay between the germline ends. From germline, CDR1 is SGHRS and CDR2 YFSETQ. This CDR3 region has 14 residues. The CDR3 DNA reads as TGCGCCAGCAGCATCGGGACTGTAGCAGATACGCAGTATTTT. Its translation: CASSIGTVADTQYF.

The rearrangement joins TRBV5-6 to TRBJ2-4; 10 bases are a match to TRBD1. The ends lost 3 bases at V and 6 bases at J; junction bases unmatched: 6. The germline CDR1 and CDR2 sequences are SGHDT and YYEEEE. The CDR3 has 15 amino acids. The CDR3 reads CASSSRGTGVNIQYF. DNA for the CDR3: TGTGCCAGCAGCTCCCGCGGGACAGGGGTAAACATTCAGTACTTC.

This clonotype has a handful of counts. The chain combines TRBV2 with TRBJ2-7; D unclear. This CDR3 has 11 residues. Trimming pared 1 base from V and 6 bases from J, leaving 4 bases between. Germline V gene data show CDR1 as SNHLY and CDR2 as FYNNEI. The CDR3 is CASSEGTEQYF. The DNA of the CDR3 is TGTGCCAGCAGTGAAGGGACCGAGCAGTACTTC. The whole variable domain, filled in from reference TRBV2 and TRBJ2-7, reads EPEVTQTPSHQVTQMGQEVILRCVPISNHLYFYWYRQILGQKVEFLVSFYNNEISEKSEIFDDQFSVERPDGSNFTLKIRSTKLEDSAMYFCASSEGTEQYFGPGTRLTVT.

The table lists this clonotype with many counts. This chain links TRBV4-2 with TRBJ1-5, with 7 positions matching TRBD1. The CDR3 consists of 16 residues. Germline-derived CDR1 and CDR2 are LGHNA and YNFKEQ. V was pared by 4 bases and J by 3 bases, with 9 bases of the junction left unmatched. This CDR3 reads CASSRNYRGNNQPQHF. The CDR3 nucleotides are TGTGCCAGCAGCCGAAATTACAGGGGCAACAATCAGCCCCAGCATTTT.

This clonotype was detected a few times. V gene TRBV29-1 combines with J gene TRBJ2-1, with 7 bases aligning to TRBD2. Looked up from germline, CDR1 is SQVTM and CDR2 is ANQGSEA. The V gene end was trimmed by 5 bases and the J gene end by 0 bases; junction bases not matched to a gene: 7. This CDR3 spans 15 amino acids. CDR3 in DNA: TGCAGCGTTAGCAGATCTAGCGGCTCCTACAATGAGCAGTTCTTC. It specifies CSVSRSSGSYNEQFF.

The chain uses TRBV7-2 and TRBJ2-1, with 7 bases fitting TRBD2. CDR3 size: 14 residues. The germline V gene encodes CDR1 SGHTA and CDR2 FQGNSA. Trimming removed 3 bases from V and 6 bases from J; junction bases left unmatched: 5. The CDR3 loop is CASSLRWGGNEQFF. For the CDR3, the DNA is TGTGCCAGCAGCTTGCGGTGGGGGGGCAATGAGCAGTTCTTC.

The chain links TRBV12-3 or TRBV12-4 to TRBJ2-1; TRBD2 is a possible D gene (5 bases). Trimming removed 8 bases at V and 9 bases at J, with 17 bases between. This CDR3 comprises 13 residues. CDR3 sequence: CASWTGPWGEQFF. The DNA of the CDR3 is TGTGCCAGCTGGACTGGGCCCTGGGGTGAGCAGTTCTTC.

On this clonotype itself: This may come from a read error, since a much larger clone is one base off. This sequence joins TRBV12-3 or TRBV12-4 and TRBJ1-2, with D unclear. The CDR3 has 11 residues. Trimming took off 6 bases at V and 5 bases at J, with 7 bases between the two ends. The CDR3 DNA reads as TGTGCCAGCAGACTGATGTATGGCTACACCTTC. As protein: CASRLMYGYTF.

This rearrangement joins TRBV6-2 or TRBV6-3 to TRBJ2-7, with 8 bases aligning to TRBD1. V shed 2 bases and J 3 bases; nucleotides not matched to a gene: 6. Germline-derived CDR1 and CDR2 are MNHEY and SVGEGT. The CDR3 contains 15 residues. The CDR3 DNA reads TGTGCCAGCAGTTACCCGGACAGGGATGACTACGAGCAGTACTTC. This sequence encodes CASSYPDRDDYEQYF.

This clonotype appeared many times. The rearrangement links TRBV6-6 to TRBJ2-3; 7 bases map to TRBD2. With V trimmed by 5 bases and J by 1 base, 12 bases remained unmatched. Germline CDR1 is MNHNY and CDR2 is SVGAGI (reference sequence). The CDR3 has 17 residues. The DNA for the CDR3 is TGTGCCAGCAGTACGGGGGGAGACACCTTAGGCACAGATACGCAGTATTTT. Translating gives CASSTGGDTLGTDTQYF.

By proportion, this clonotype is medium-sized. This chain joins TRBV12-3 or TRBV12-4 and TRBJ1-5, with D uncertain. This CDR3 is built from 12 residues. Between the trimmed V and J ends, which lost 4 bases and 7 bases, there was a span of 8 bases. Here the CDR3 DNA reads TGTGCCAGCAGTTCCGGTTTCCAGCCCCAGCATTTT. This sequence encodes CASSSGFQPQHF.

In this sample, this clonotype turned up a few times. The gene calls are TRBV20-1 and TRBJ2-5; 11 nucleotides align to TRBD2. With 0 bases clipped from V and 5 bases from J, the junction kept 8 bases outside the gene matches. Germline values: CDR1 DFQATT, CDR2 SNEGSKA (reference sequence). The CDR3 has 16 residues. The DNA for the CDR3 is TGCAGTGCTAGAGATGGTAGCGGGAGGGCCGGTGAGACCCAGTACTTC. Its translation is CSARDGSGRAGETQYF.

This chain joins TRBV5-1 and TRBJ2-1; D remains unclear. This CDR3 region has 15 residues. V was trimmed by 1 base and J by 1 base, leaving 9 bases between them. Germline lookup yields CDR1 SGHRS and CDR2 YFSETQ. This CDR3 reads CASSLMGGSYNEQFF. The CDR3 DNA is TGCGCCAGCAGCTTGATGGGTGGGTCCTACAATGAGCAGTTCTTC.

The chain carries TRBV5-6 and TRBJ2-7, with no clear D. Trimming removed 1 base from V and 5 bases from J, with 13 bases in between. This CDR3 spans 14 amino acids. Looked up from germline, CDR1 is SGHDT and CDR2 is YYEEEE. CDR3 region: CASSLRVRDHEQYF. The DNA of the CDR3 is TGTGCCAGCAGCTTGCGGGTTAGAGACCACGAGCAGTACTTC.

This clonotype was picked up many times. This chain links TRBV7-8 with TRBJ2-7, with D perhaps assigned TRBD1 or TRBD2 (5 bases each). The CDR3 extends over 14 amino acids. Trimming removed 0 bases from V and 6 bases from J, with 12 bases in between. Germline loops: CDR1 SGHVS, CDR2 FQNEAQ. CDR3 loop: CASSLAPHGAEQYF. CDR3 coding DNA: TGTGCCAGCAGCTTAGCCCCCCACGGGGCCGAGCAGTACTTC.